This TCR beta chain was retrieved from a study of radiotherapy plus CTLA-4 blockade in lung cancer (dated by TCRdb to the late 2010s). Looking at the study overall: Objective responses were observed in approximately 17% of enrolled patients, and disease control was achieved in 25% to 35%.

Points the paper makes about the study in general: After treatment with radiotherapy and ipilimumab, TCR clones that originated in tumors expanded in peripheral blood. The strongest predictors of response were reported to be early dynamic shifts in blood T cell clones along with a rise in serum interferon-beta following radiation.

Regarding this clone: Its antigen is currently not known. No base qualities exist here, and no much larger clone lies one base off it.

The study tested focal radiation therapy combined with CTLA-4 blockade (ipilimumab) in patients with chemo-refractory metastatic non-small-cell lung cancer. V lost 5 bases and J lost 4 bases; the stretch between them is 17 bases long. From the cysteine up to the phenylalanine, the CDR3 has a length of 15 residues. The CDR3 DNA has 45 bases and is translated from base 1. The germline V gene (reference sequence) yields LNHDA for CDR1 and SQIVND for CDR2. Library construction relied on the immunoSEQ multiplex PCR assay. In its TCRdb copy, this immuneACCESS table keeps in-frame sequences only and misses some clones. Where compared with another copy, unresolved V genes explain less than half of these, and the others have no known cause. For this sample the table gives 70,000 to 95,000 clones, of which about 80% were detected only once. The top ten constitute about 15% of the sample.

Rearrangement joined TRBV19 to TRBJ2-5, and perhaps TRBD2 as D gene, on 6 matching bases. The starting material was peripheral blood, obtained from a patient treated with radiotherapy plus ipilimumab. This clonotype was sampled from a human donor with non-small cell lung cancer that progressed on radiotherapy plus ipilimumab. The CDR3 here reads CASSDRGWRGETQYF. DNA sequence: TGTGCCAGTAGTGACCGGGGCTGGAGGGGAGAGACCCAGTACTTC.